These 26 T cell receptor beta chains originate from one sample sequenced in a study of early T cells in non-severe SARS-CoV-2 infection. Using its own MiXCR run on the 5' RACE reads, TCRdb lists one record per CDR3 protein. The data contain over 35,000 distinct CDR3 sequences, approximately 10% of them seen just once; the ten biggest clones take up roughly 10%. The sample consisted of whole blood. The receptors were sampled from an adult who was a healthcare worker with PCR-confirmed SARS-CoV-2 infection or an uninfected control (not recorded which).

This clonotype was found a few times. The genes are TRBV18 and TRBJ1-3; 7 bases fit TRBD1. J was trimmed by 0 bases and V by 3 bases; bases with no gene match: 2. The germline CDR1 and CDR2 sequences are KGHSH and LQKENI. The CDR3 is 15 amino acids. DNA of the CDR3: TGTGCCAGCTCACCTACAGGGGACTCTGGAAACACCATATATTTT. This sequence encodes CASSPTGDSGNTIYF.

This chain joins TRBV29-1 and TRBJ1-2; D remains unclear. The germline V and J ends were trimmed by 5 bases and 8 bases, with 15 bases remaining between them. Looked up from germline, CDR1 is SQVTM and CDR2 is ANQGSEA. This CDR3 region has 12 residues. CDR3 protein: CSVQTTLGGYTF. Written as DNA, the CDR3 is TGCAGCGTTCAGACCACACTGGGGGGCTACACCTTC.

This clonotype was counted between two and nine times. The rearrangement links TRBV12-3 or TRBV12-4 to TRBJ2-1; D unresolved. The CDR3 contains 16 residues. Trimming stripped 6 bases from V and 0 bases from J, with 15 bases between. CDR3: CASRVVGGFSYNEQFF. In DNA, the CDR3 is TGTGCCAGCAGGGTTGTAGGTGGCTTCTCCTACAATGAGCAGTTCTTC.

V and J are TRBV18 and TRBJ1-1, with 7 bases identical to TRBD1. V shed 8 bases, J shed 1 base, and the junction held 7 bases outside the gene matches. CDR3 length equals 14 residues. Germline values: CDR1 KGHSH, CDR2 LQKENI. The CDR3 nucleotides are TGTGCCAGCATATTGGACAGGAAGAACACTGAAGCTTTCTTT. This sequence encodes CASILDRKNTEAFF.

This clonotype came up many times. CDR3 DNA sequence: TGTGCCAGCAGTTTAGTGAAGGGAAGGAAACTGTTTTTT. It yields the protein CASSLVKGRKLFF. This sequence joins TRBV27 and TRBJ1-4; D unclear. The germline CDR1 and CDR2 sequences are MNHEY and SMNVEV (reference sequence). The V gene lost 2 bases and the J gene lost 11 bases, with 12 bases spanning the gap. This CDR3 contains 13 residues.

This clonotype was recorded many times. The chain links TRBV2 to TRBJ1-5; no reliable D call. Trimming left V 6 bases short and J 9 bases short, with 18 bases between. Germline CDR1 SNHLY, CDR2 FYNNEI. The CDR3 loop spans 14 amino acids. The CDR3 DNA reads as TGTGCCAGCAGCGATGGGCCTGCCTTGGGGCCCCAGCATTTT. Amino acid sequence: CASSDGPALGPQHF. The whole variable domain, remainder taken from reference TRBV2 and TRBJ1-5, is EPEVTQTPSHQVTQMGQEVILRCVPISNHLYFYWYRQILGQKVEFLVSFYNNEISEKSEIFDDQFSVERPDGSNFTLKIRSTKLEDSAMYFCASSDGPALGPQHFGDGTRLSIL.

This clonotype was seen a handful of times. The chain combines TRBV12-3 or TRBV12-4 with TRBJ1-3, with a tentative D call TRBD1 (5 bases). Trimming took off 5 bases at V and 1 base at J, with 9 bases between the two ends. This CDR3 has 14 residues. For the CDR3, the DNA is TGTGCCAGCAGTCCGGGACCTTCTGGAAACACCATATATTTT. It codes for CASSPGPSGNTIYF.

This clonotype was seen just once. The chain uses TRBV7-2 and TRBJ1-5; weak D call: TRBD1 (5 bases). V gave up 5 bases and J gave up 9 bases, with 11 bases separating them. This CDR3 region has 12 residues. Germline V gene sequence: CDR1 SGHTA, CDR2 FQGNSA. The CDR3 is CASSDRHGPQHF. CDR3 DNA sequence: TGTGCCAGCAGCGACAGACACGGGCCCCAGCATTTT.

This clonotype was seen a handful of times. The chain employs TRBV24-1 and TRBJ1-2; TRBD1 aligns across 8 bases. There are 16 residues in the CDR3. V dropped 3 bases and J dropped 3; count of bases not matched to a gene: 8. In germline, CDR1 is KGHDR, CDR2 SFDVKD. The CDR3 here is CATSDKPGQDYYGYTF. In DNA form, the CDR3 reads TGTGCCACCAGTGATAAACCGGGACAGGACTACTATGGCTACACCTTC.

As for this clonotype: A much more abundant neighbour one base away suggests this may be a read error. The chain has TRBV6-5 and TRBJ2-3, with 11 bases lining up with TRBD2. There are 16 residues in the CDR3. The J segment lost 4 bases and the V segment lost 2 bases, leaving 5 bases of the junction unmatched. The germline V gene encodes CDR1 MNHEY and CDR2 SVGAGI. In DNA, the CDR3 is TGTGCCAGCAGTTACCAACTAGCGGGGGCATCAGATACGCAGTATTTT. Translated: CASSYQLAGASDTQYF.

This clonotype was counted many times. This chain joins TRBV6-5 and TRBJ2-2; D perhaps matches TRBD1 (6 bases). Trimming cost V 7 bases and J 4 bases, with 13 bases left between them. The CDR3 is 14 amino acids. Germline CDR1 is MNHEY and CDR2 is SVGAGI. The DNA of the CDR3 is TGTGCCAGCACCCCAGGGGCAATCACCGGGGAGCTGTTTTTT. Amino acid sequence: CASTPGAITGELFF.

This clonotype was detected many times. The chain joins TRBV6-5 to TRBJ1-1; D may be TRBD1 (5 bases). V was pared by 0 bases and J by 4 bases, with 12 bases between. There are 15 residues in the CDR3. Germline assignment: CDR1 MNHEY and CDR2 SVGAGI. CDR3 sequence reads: CASSYSRGVSTEAFF. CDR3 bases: TGTGCCAGCAGTTACTCGCGAGGGGTGAGCACTGAAGCTTTCTTT.

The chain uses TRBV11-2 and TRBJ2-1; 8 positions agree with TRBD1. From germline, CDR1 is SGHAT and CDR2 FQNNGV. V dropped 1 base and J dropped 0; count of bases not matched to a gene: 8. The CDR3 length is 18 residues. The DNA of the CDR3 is TGTGCCAGCAGCTTAGCGACAGGGGTCCCCCTCTCCTACAATGAGCAGTTCTTC. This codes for CASSLATGVPLSYNEQFF. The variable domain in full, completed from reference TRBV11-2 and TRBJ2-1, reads EAGVAQSPRYKIIEKRQSVAFWCNPISGHATLYWYQQILGQGPKLLIQFQNNGVVDDSQLPKDRFSAERLKGVDSTLKIQPAKLEDSAVYLCASSLATGVPLSYNEQFFGPGTRLTVL.

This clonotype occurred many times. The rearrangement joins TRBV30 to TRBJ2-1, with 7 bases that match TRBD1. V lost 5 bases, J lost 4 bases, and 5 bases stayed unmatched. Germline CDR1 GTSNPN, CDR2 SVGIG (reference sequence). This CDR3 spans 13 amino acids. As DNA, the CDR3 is TGTGCCTGGGGTAACAGGGGTTACAATGAGCAGTTCTTC. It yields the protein CAWGNRGYNEQFF.

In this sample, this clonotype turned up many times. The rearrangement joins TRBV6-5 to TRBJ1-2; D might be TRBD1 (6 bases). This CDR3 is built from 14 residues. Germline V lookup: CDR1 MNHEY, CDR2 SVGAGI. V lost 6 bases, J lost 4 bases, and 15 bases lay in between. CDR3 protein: CASSRQGPPYGYTF. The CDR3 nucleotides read TGTGCCAGCAGCAGGCAGGGGCCGCCCTATGGCTACACCTTC.

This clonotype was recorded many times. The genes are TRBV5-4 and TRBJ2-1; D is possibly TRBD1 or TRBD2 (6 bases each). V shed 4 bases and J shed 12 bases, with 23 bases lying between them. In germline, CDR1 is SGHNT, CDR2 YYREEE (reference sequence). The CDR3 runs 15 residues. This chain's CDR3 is CASSPRGVTGRWQFF. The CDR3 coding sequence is TGTGCCAGCAGCCCGAGGGGGGTCACTGGTCGGTGGCAGTTCTTC. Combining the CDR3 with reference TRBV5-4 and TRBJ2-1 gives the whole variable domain ETGVTQSPTHLIKTRGQQVTLRCSSQSGHNTVSWYQQALGQGPQFIFQYYREEENGRGNFPPRFSGLQFPNYSSELNVNALELDDSALYLCASSPRGVTGRWQFFGPGTRLTVL.

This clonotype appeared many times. CDR3 bases: TGTGCCAGCAGTTTAGAAGGGACAGGGGGCAATCAGCCCCAGCATTTT. It is translated as CASSLEGTGGNQPQHF. The chain recombines TRBV12-3 or TRBV12-4 with TRBJ1-5; 10 positions match TRBD1. J was trimmed by 2 bases and V by 1 base; bases with no gene match: 2. The CDR3 runs 16 residues.

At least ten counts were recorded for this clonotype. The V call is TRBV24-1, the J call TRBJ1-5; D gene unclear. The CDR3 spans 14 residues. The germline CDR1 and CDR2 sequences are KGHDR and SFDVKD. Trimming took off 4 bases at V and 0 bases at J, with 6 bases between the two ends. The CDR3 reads CATSEWASNQPQHF. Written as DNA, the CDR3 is TGTGCCACCAGTGAGTGGGCTAGCAATCAGCCCCAGCATTTT.

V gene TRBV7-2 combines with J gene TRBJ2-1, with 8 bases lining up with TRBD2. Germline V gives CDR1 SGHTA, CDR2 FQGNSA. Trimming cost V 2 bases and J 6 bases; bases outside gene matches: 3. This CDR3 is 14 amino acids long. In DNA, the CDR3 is TGTGCCAGCAGCTTAATCGGGGGGGCCAATGAGCAGTTCTTC. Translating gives CASSLIGGANEQFF.

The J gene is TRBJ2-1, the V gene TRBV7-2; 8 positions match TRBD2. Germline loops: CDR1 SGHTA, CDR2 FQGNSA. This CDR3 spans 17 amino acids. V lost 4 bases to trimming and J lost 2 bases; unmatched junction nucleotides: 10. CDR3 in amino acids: CASSSPLGGGPYNEQFF. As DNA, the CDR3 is TGTGCCAGCAGCTCCCCTCTTGGCGGGGGGCCCTACAATGAGCAGTTCTTC.

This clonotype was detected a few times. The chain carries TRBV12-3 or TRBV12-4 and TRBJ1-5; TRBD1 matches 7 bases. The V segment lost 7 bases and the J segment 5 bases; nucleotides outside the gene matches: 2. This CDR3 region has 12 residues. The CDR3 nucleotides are TGTGCCAGCACACAGGGGTATCAGCCCCAGCATTTT. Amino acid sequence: CASTQGYQPQHF.

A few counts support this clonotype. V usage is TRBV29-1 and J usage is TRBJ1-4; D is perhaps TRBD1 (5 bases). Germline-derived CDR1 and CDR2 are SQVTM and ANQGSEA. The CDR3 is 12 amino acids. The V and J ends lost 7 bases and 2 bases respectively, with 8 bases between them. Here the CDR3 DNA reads TGCAGCGGGAGGGGCACTAATGAAAAACTGTTTTTT. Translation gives CSGRGTNEKLFF.

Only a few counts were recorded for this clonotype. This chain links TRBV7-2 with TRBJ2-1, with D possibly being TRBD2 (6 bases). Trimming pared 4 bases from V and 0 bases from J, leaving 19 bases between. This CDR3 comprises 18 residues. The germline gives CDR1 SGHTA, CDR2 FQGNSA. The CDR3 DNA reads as TGTGCCAGCAGCTCGGCCCCTCGGGACTCCAGCTCCTACAATGAGCAGTTCTTC. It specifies CASSSAPRDSSSYNEQFF.

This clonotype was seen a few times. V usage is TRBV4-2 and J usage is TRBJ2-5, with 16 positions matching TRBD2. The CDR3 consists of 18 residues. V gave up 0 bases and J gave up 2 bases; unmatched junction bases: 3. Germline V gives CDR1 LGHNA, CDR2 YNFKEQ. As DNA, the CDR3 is TGTGCCAGCAGCCAAGAGGGGACTAGCGGGGGGGGACAAGAGACCCAGTACTTC. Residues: CASSQEGTSGGGQETQYF.

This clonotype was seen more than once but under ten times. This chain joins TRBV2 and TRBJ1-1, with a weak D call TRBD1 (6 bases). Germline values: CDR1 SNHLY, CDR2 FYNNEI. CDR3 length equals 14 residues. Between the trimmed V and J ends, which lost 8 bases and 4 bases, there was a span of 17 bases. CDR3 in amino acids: CASLIARGPTEAFF. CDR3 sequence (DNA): TGTGCCAGCCTTATCGCCAGGGGTCCCACTGAAGCTTTCTTT.

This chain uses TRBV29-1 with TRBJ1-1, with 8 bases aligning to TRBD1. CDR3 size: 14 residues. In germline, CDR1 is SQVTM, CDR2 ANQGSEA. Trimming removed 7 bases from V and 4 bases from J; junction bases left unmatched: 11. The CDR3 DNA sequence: TGCAGCGGGGAACAGGGGGAAATCGGCACTGAAGCTTTCTTT. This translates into CSGEQGEIGTEAFF.